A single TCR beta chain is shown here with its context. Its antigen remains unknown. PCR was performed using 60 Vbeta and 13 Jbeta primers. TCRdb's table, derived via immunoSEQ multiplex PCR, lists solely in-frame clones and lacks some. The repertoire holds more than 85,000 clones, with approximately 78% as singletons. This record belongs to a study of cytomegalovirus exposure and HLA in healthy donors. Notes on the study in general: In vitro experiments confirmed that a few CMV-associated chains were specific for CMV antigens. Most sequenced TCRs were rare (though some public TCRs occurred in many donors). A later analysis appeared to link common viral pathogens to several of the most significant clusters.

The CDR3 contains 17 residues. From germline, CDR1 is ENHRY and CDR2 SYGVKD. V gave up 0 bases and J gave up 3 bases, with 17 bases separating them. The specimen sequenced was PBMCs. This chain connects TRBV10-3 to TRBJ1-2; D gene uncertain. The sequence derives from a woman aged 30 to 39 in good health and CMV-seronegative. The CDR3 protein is CAISESTGLSGYYGYTF. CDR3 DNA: TGTGCCATCAGTGAGTCGACGGGCCTATCGGGATACTATGGCTACACCTTC.